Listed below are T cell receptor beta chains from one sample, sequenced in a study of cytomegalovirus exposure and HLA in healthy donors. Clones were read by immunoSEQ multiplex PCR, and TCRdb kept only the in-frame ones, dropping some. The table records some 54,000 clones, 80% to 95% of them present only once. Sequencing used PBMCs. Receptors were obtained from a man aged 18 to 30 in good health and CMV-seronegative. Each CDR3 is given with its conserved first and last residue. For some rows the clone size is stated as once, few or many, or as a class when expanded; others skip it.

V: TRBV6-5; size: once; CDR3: CASSSGTVGEQYF
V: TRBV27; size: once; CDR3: CASSFTSGSLDEQFF
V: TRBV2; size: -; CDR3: CASSESPSGNTGELFF
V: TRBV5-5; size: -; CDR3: CASSLGRGNYGYTF
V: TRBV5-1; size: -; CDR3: CASSSREALYEQYF
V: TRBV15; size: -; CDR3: CATSRDGRAEKLFF
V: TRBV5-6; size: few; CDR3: CASIGGSGTKAYEQYF
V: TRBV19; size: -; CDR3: CASSYTGKRAGEQYF
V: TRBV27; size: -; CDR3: CASSRGTSGREETQYF
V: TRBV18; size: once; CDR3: CASSSGQGGAFF
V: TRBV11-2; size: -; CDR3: CASSPRGPRLAGANEQYF
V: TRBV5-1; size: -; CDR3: CASSESGGEQYF
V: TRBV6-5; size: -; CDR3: CASSYSRGGHQPQHF
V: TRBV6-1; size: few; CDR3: CASSEQGWNTQYF
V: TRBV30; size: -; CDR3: CAWSRGGGLRSTDTQYF
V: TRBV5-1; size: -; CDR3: CASSGGTANTEAFF
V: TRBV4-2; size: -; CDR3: CASSQELQASGPQHF
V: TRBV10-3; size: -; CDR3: CAISLAGETYEQYF
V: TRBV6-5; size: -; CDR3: CASSLGVEQYF
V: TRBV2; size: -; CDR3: CASSERKRGAMVNTEAFF
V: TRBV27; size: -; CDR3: CASSPREASTDTQYF
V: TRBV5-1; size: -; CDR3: CASREFDTPPTGELFF
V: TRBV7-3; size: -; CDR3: CASSLGPGGRSGNEQFF
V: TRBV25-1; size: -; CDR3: CASRDRDVGEQYF
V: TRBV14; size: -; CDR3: CASSQGGDVNYGYTF
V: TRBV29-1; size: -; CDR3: CSVVLAGGSYNEQFF
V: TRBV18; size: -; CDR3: CASSRTGPEAFF
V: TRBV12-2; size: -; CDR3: CASRLASEMSYNEQFF
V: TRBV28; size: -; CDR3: CASSLRGHLGHYNEQFF
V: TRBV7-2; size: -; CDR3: CASSFTGTNTGELFF
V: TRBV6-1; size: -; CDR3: CASSVTGGNQPQHF
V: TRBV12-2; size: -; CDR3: CASRLSGTSGATGELFF
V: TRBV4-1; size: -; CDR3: CASSQETGPDTEAFF
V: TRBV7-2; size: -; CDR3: CASSMQTSGNEQFF
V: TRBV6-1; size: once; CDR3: CASSEAPGTGNEKLFF
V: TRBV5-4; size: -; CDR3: CASSLVGVNTEAFF
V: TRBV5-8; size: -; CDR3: CASRPRGPWRDTQYF
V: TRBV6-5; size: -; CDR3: CASSSPGTEAFF
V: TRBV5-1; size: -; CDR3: CASSLVTGGRRPRDTQYF
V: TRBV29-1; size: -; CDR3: CRFDAGGNTGELFF
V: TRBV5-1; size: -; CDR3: CASSQDPDQPQHF
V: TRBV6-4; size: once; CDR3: CASTSFRVYSTDTQYF
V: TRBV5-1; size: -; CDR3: CASSLDGDTGYNEQFF
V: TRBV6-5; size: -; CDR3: CASSLSAGGTYGTQYF
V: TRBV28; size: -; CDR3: CASSFSASGSIDEQFF
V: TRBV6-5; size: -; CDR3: CASSLTGDGYTF